This is a list of T cell receptor beta chains from one sample in a study of T cells in Graves' hyperthyroidism and ophthalmopathy. TCRdb re-derived calls from the multiplex PCR reads in MiXCR, one entry per CDR3 protein. Here the sample spans 300,000 to 500,000 distinct CDR3 sequences, around an eighth being singletons. The sequencing input was blood. These receptors were taken from a man aged 50 to 60 with Graves' ophthalmopathy. The CDR3 runs from the conserved cysteine through the conserved F or W. The D gene is left open where the match is weak. The size field is filled for only some rows; it gives once, few, many or a size class.

CASSASGRVEQYF | TGTGCCAGCAGCGCGTCCGGGAGAGTCGAGCAGTACTTC | TRBV6-1 | few | - | TRBJ2-7
CASSAGTSASEQYF | TGTGCCAGCAGCGCCGGGACTAGCGCGTCCGAGCAGTACTTC | TRBV9 | many | TRBD2 | TRBJ2-7
CASSLGQANQPQHF | TGCGCCAGCAGCTTGGGTCAGGCCAACCAGCCCCAGCATTTT | TRBV5-1 | many | - | TRBJ1-5
CASSPSNADTIYF | TGTGCCAGCAGCCCCTCAAACGCGGACACCATATATTTT | TRBV7-9 | - | - | TRBJ1-3
CSAEAGTGGFNEQFF | TGCAGTGCTGAGGCCGGGACAGGGGGCTTCAATGAGCAGTTCTTC | TRBV20-1 | many | TRBD1 | TRBJ2-1
CSASLAGGYEQYF | TGCAGTGCTAGTTTAGCCGGGGGTTACGAGCAGTACTTC | TRBV20-1 | many | - | TRBJ2-7
CSARPADRGLDEAFF | TGCAGTGCTAGACCCGCCGACAGGGGTTTGGATGAAGCTTTCTTT | TRBV20-1 | many | TRBD1 | TRBJ1-1
CASSLVWEGSNQPQHF | TGTGCCAGCAGCCTGGTTTGGGAGGGGAGCAATCAGCCCCAGCATTTT | TRBV11-2 | - | - | TRBJ1-5
CASSQGLTNYEQYF | TGTGCCAGCAGCCAAGGCTTAACAAACTACGAGCAGTACTTC | TRBV3-1 | many | - | TRBJ2-7
CASSTSGTGELFF | TGCGCCAGCAGCACTAGCGGCACCGGGGAGCTGTTTTTT | TRBV10-1 | - | TRBD2 | TRBJ2-2
CSARAPGTNTEAFF | TGCAGTGCTAGAGCCCCAGGGACGAACACTGAAGCTTTCTTT | TRBV20-1 | many | - | TRBJ1-1
CASGFGHPAGNQPQHF | TGTGCTAGTGGTTTTGGACACCCGGCAGGCAATCAGCCCCAGCATTTT | TRBV12-5 | many | - | TRBJ1-5
CSASGQVDGSKLFF | TGCAGTGCTAGTGGCCAGGTTGACGGGTCGAAACTGTTTTTT | TRBV20-1 | many | - | TRBJ1-4
CASSLVENIQYF | TGTGCCAGCAGCTTAGTGGAAAACATTCAGTACTTC | TRBV11-2 | many | - | TRBJ2-4
CASSPMSGGDEQFF | TGCGCCAGCAGCCCTATGTCGGGGGGCGATGAGCAGTTCTTC | TRBV5-1 | many | - | TRBJ2-1
CASSGRGGRGGHEQYF | TGTGCCAGCAGCGGGAGAGGGGGCAGGGGAGGTCACGAGCAGTACTTC | TRBV7-2 | many | - | TRBJ2-7
CSALVEEKLFF | TGCAGTGCCCTGGTAGAGGAAAAACTGTTTTTT | TRBV20-1 | many | - | TRBJ1-4
CSAARGAQKETQYF | TGCAGTGCTGCCCGCGGGGCACAGAAAGAGACCCAGTACTTC | TRBV20-1 | many | - | TRBJ2-5
CASSPFRQGATDTQYF | TGTGCCAGCAGCCCATTCAGACAGGGTGCCACAGATACGCAGTATTTT | TRBV7-8 | many | TRBD1 | TRBJ2-3
CASSSPSGAKNIQYF | TGTGCCAGCAGTTCTCCAAGTGGAGCCAAAAACATTCAGTACTTC | TRBV28 | many | - | TRBJ2-4
CAISVYNQGSTEAFF | TGTGCCATCAGTGTCTATAACCAGGGTTCTACTGAAGCTTTCTTT | TRBV10-3 | many | - | TRBJ1-1
CASSGSGGNTIYF | TGTGCCAGCAGCGGTTCCGGTGGAAACACCATATATTTT | TRBV3-1 | few | - | TRBJ1-3
CSASRDRGLVGQPQHF | TGCAGTGCTAGCCGGGACAGGGGGCTCGTCGGACAGCCCCAGCATTTT | TRBV20-1 | - | TRBD1 | TRBJ1-5
CASSEIARAGGPPRNEKLFF | TGTGCCAGCAGTGAAATCGCGAGGGCAGGGGGTCCCCCCCGTAATGAAAAACTGTTTTTT | TRBV6-1 | - | TRBD1 | TRBJ1-4
CASSQETSGMYEQYF | TGCGCCAGCAGCCAAGAGACTAGCGGGATGTACGAGCAGTACTTC | TRBV4-1 | many | TRBD2 | TRBJ2-7
CASLWGTDTGELFF | TGTGCCAGCCTATGGGGAACCGACACCGGGGAGCTGTTTTTT | TRBV13 | - | - | TRBJ2-2
CASSQGLRGGRLKNIQYF | TGTGCCAGCAGCCAAGGCCTAAGGGGGGGCCGCCTCAAAAACATTCAGTACTTC | TRBV14 | few | - | TRBJ2-4
CASSNSRGYGNQSQHF | TGTGCCAGTAGCAATAGCAGGGGATATGGCAATCAGTCCCAGCATTTT | TRBV19 | few | - | TRBJ1-5
CSACGRALETQYF | TGCAGTGCTTGCGGGAGGGCCCTGGAGACCCAGTACTTC | TRBV20-1 | many | TRBD2 | TRBJ2-5
CASRATALAGTQYF | TGTGCCAGCAGGGCTACCGCACTAGCGGGTACGCAGTATTTT | TRBV6-1 | - | TRBD2 | TRBJ2-3
CASSLGGADTQYF | TGTGCCAGCAGCTTAGGAGGGGCCGATACGCAGTATTTT | TRBV7-9 | many | - | TRBJ2-3
CASSTDRVDTGELFF | TGTGCCAGCAGTACCGACAGGGTCGACACCGGGGAGCTGTTTTTT | TRBV28 | many | TRBD1 | TRBJ2-2
CASSLGTGGRNEQYF | TGTGCCAGCTCACTCGGGACAGGGGGCAGAAACGAGCAGTACTTC | TRBV18 | many | TRBD1 | TRBJ2-7
CASSQGGQLNYGYTF | TGCGCCAGCAGCCAAGGTGGACAGCTTAACTATGGCTACACCTTC | TRBV4-1 | few | - | TRBJ1-2
CASSIREWRGYQPQHF | TGTGCCAGTAGTATCCGCGAGTGGAGGGGATATCAGCCCCAGCATTTT | TRBV19 | few | - | TRBJ1-5
CASSSVGGRGYNEQFF | TGTGCCAGCAGCTCCGTCGGTGGGCGCGGCTACAATGAGCAGTTCTTC | TRBV6-1 | few | - | TRBJ2-1
CASSPGQGSQQPQHF | TGCGCCAGCAGCCCTGGACAGGGGAGTCAGCAGCCCCAGCATTTT | TRBV5-1 | - | TRBD1 | TRBJ1-5
CASSSLEGEEYF | TGTGCCAGCAGCTCGTTGGAGGGGGAGGAGTATTTT | TRBV12-3/TRBV12-4 | few | - | TRBJ2-3
CASSSGQPNTEAFF | TGCGCCAGCAGCTCCGGGCAGCCGAACACTGAAGCTTTCTTT | TRBV5-1 | many | - | TRBJ1-1
CASSTTGQRNQPQHF | TGTGCCAGTAGTACCACCGGACAGCGCAATCAGCCCCAGCATTTT | TRBV19 | - | - | TRBJ1-5
CASSQDVTQATQETQYF | TGCGCCAGCAGCCAAGATGTCACCCAAGCCACACAAGAGACCCAGTACTTC | TRBV4-1 | few | - | TRBJ2-5
CASSPPASGTNSYEQYF | TGTGCCAGCAGCCCACCGGCCAGCGGGACTAACTCCTACGAGCAGTACTTC | TRBV12-3/TRBV12-4 | many | TRBD2 | TRBJ2-7
CASSVSGTEAFF | TGCGCCAGCAGTGTCTCGGGGACTGAAGCTTTCTTT | TRBV10-2 | many | - | TRBJ1-1
CASSYQERYEQYF | TGTGCCAGCAGTTATCAGGAGCGCTACGAGCAGTACTTC | TRBV12-3/TRBV12-4 | many | - | TRBJ2-7
CSARDRGRAPDTQYF | TGCAGTGCTAGAGATCGGGGGAGGGCCCCAGATACGCAGTATTTT | TRBV20-1 | - | TRBD2 | TRBJ2-3
CASSDPGLAGAGEQYF | TGTGCCAGCAGTGACCCGGGACTAGCGGGAGCTGGGGAGCAGTACTTC | TRBV12-3/TRBV12-4 | many | TRBD2 | TRBJ2-7
CASSLRGQGAETQYF | TGCGCCAGCAGCTTACGGGGACAGGGTGCCGAGACCCAGTACTTC | TRBV5-1 | - | TRBD1 | TRBJ2-5
CASTRSAGGMNTGELFF | TGCGCCAGCACGCGTTCTGCGGGAGGGATGAACACCGGGGAGCTGTTTTTT | TRBV5-1 | many | TRBD2 | TRBJ2-2
CASSLTDRIYGYTF | TGTGCCAGCAGCTTGACCGACAGGATCTATGGCTACACCTTC | TRBV7-9 | few | - | TRBJ1-2
CASSILAGDAGELFF | TGTGCCAGTAGTATTCTGGCGGGAGATGCCGGGGAGCTGTTTTTT | TRBV19 | - | TRBD2 | TRBJ2-2
CSASGSGSSGNTIYF | TGCAGTGCTAGCGGTTCTGGATCCTCTGGAAACACCATATATTTT | TRBV20-1 | - | - | TRBJ1-3
CASGLGISSSTDTQYF | TGTGCTAGTGGTTTGGGGATTAGCAGCAGCACAGATACGCAGTATTTT | TRBV12-5 | many | - | TRBJ2-3
CASSWGPGQGMFNNEQFF | TGTGCCAGCAGTTGGGGCCCGGGACAGGGAATGTTTAACAATGAGCAGTTCTTC | TRBV12-3/TRBV12-4 | many | TRBD1 | TRBJ2-1
CASSVGIRRDEKLFF | TGTGCCAGCAGCGTGGGGATCAGGCGGGATGAAAAACTGTTTTTT | TRBV9 | many | - | TRBJ1-4